This T cell receptor (beta chain) derives from a study of cytomegalovirus exposure and HLA in healthy donors. The PCR used 60 Vbeta and 13 Jbeta primers. The repertoire was sequenced with immunoSEQ multiplex PCR; TCRdb's copy has only in-frame clones and lacks some. Seen here are approximately 190,000 clones, roughly nine tenths observed once, and the top ten hold 0.9% to 1.2%. Germline CDR1 GTSNPN, CDR2 SVGIG (reference sequence). The CDR3 is made up of 13 amino acids. With 5 bases clipped from V and 5 bases from J, the junction kept 8 bases outside the gene matches. The sequencing sample was made of PBMCs. The TCR was taken from a boy younger than 10 in good health and CMV-seronegative. The rearrangement joins TRBV30 to TRBJ2-7, with 8 bases fitting TRBD2. CDR3 protein: CAWSTGGTNEQYF. Written as DNA, the CDR3 is TGTGCCTGGTCGACGGGAGGGACCAACGAGCAGTACTTC.